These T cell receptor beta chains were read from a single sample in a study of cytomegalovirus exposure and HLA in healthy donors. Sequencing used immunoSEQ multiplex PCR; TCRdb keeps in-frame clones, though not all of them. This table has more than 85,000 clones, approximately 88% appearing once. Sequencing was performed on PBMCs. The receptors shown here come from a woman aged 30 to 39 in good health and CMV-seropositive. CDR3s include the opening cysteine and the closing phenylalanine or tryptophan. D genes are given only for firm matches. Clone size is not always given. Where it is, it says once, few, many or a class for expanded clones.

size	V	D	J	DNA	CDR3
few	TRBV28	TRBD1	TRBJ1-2	TGTGCCAGCAGTTTTCGTAGGGACAGCCTATATGGCTACACCTTC	CASSFRRDSLYGYTF
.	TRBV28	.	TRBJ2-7	TGTGCCAGCAGTGACTCCTCAAGTTACGAGCAGTACTTC	CASSDSSSYEQYF
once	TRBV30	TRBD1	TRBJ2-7	TGTGCCTGGAGGGAGGGACAGGCTTCCTACGAGCAGTACTTC	CAWREGQASYEQYF
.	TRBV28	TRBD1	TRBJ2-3	TGTGCCAGCAGTTTGGACAGGGGGCCCACAGATACGCAGTATTTT	CASSLDRGPTDTQYF
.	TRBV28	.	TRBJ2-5	TGTGCCAGCAGTTTATGGGACAGCCTGTACCAAGAGACCCAGTACTTC	CASSLWDSLYQETQYF
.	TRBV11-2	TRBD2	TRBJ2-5	TGTGCCAGCAGCTTAAGTGGGAGGGCCGGAGTGACCCAGTACTTC	CASSLSGRAGVTQYF
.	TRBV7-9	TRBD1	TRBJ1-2	TGTGCCAGCAGCAAGGGACAGGGAGATTCCCATGGCTACACCTTC	CASSKGQGDSHGYTF
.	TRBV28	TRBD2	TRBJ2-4	TGTGCCAGCAGTTTACCGGGACTAGTGAACATTCAGTACTTC	CASSLPGLVNIQYF
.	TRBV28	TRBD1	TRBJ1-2	TGTGCCAGCAGTCCCGACAGGGTCTATGGCTACACCTTC	CASSPDRVYGYTF
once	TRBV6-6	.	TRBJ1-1	TGTGCCAGCAGTTACTACAGGGTGGAAACTGAAGCTTTCTTT	CASSYYRVETEAFF
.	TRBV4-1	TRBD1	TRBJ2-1	TGCGCCAGCAGCCAAGATTCCCCGACAGGGTATGAGCAGTTCTTC	CASSQDSPTGYEQFF
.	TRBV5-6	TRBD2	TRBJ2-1	TGTGCCAGCAGTACGCGAGCGGGAGAAATGTACAATGAGCAGTTCTTC	CASSTRAGEMYNEQFF
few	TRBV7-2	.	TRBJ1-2	TGTGCCAGCAGCTTAGCGGTACAGGAGTATGGCTACACCTTC	CASSLAVQEYGYTF
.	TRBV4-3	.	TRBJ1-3	TGCGCCAGCAGCCATGATCAGGGCGCTGGAAACACCATATATTTT	CASSHDQGAGNTIYF